This T cell receptor (beta chain) was profiled in a study of Ad26.COV2.S vaccination and SARS-CoV-2 variants. The method was immunoSEQ multiplex PCR; TCRdb's version includes in-frame clones alone and lacks a portion of them. The sample carries a few hundred thousand clones, 80% to 90% recorded once. The treatment here: roughly 18 received Ad26.COV2.S at low or high dose, single or two shots; several received placebo; per-sample allocation not given. Samples were taken on day 63 after the first vaccine or placebo injection. Here the sequenced sample was peripheral blood, taken in a trial of Ad26.COV2.S vaccine versus placebo. The clonotype was recovered from a person between 18 and 60 years old who received the Ad26.COV2.S COVID-19 vaccine or a placebo.

The chain's CDR3 is CASSLGGGAGNEQFF. CDR3 DNA sequence: TGCGCCAGCAGCTTGGGCGGGGGGGCTGGCAATGAGCAGTTCTTC. This rearrangement joins TRBV5-1 to TRBJ2-1; 9 nucleotides line up with TRBD2. Per germline, CDR1 SGHRS and CDR2 YFSETQ. The trim removed 0 bases at V and 6 bases at J, leaving 4 bases unmatched. The CDR3 covers 15 residues. Based on the CDR3 plus reference TRBV5-1 and TRBJ2-1, the full variable domain is KAGVTQTPRYLIKTRGQQVTLSCSPISGHRSVSWYQQTPGQGLQFLFEYFSETQRNKGNFPGRFSGRQFSNSRSEMNVSTLELGDSALYLCASSLGGGAGNEQFFGPGTRLTVL.